This passage covers 32 T cell receptor beta chains from one sample sequenced in a study of T cell responses to AZD1222 COVID-19 vaccine. Measured with immunoSEQ multiplex PCR; TCRdb has only the in-frame clones, and not every one. This table has roughly 140,000 clones, roughly 89% appearing once. The material was peripheral blood, obtained on day 0 of AZD1222 vaccination. All receptors come from an adult in good health.

This rearrangement joins TRBV20-1 to TRBJ1-2, with D uncertain. Trimming took off 6 bases at V and 2 bases at J, with 4 bases between the two ends. Germline-derived CDR1 and CDR2 are DFQATT and SNEGSKA (reference sequence). The CDR3 spans 10 residues. As DNA, the CDR3 is TGCAGTGCGACCAACTATGGCTACACCTTC. It is translated as CSATNYGYTF.

V gene TRBV7-2 combines with J gene TRBJ2-7; 10 bases are a match to TRBD2. J gave up 3 bases and V 4 bases, and 6 bases lay outside the gene matches. CDR3 length equals 15 residues. Germline loops: CDR1 SGHTA, CDR2 FQGNSA. CDR3 loop: CASSSSSGSFYEQYF. CDR3 bases: TGTGCCAGCAGCTCATCTAGCGGGAGTTTCTACGAGCAGTACTTC.

The table lists this clone with a count of one. This sequence joins TRBV5-1 and TRBJ2-5, with 8 bases matching TRBD1. Germline CDR1 reads SGHRS; CDR2 reads YFSETQ. The CDR3 sequence is 14 residues long. V dropped 4 bases and J dropped 5; count of bases not matched to a gene: 7. CDR3 nucleotides: TGCGCCAGCAGCCGCAGGGGGCGCGGGGAGACCCAGTACTTC. Translation: CASSRRGRGETQYF.

The chain couples TRBV5-6 to TRBJ1-5, with D hard to call. The CDR3 has 15 amino acids. V was clipped by 0 bases and J by 0 bases, with 7 bases between them. CDR1 and CDR2 from the germline V gene are SGHDT and YYEEEE. This chain's CDR3 is CASSLGINSNQPQHF. The CDR3 DNA reads as TGTGCCAGCAGCTTGGGCATTAATAGCAATCAGCCCCAGCATTTT. The whole variable domain, remainder taken from reference TRBV5-6 and TRBJ1-5, is DAGVTQSPTHLIKTRGQQVTLRCSPKSGHDTVSWYQQALGQGPQFIFQYYEEEERQRGNFPDRFSGHQFPNYSSELNVNALLLGDSALYLCASSLGINSNQPQHFGDGTRLSIL.

The chain has TRBV6-2 or TRBV6-3 and TRBJ2-7, with D maybe TRBD2 (6 bases). V shed 2 bases and J shed 0 bases, with 14 bases lying between them. CDR3 length: 16 residues. The V gene's germline CDR1 is MNHEY and CDR2 SVGEGT. In DNA form, the CDR3 reads TGTGCCAGCAGTTACCCGTGGGGGGTAAACTCCTACGAGCAGTACTTC. Encoded protein: CASSYPWGVNSYEQYF.

The rearrangement links TRBV18 to TRBJ1-1, with TRBD1 as a possible D gene (6 bases). This CDR3 spans 15 amino acids. Germline values: CDR1 KGHSH, CDR2 LQKENI. Trimming stripped 5 bases from V and 0 bases from J, with 13 bases between. CDR3 region: CASSISAGVNTEAFF. The DNA of the CDR3 is TGTGCCAGCTCAATTTCCGCAGGGGTGAACACTGAAGCTTTCTTT.

The rearrangement uses TRBV2 and TRBJ1-4; D call uncertain. Germline V gene data show CDR1 as SNHLY and CDR2 as FYNNEI. The CDR3 runs 13 residues. The V and J ends lost 6 bases and 4 bases respectively, with 9 bases between them. The CDR3 region is CASSPGLNEKLFF. The DNA for the CDR3 is TGTGCCAGCAGCCCAGGACTTAATGAAAAACTGTTTTTT. The variable domain in full, with the rest retrieved from reference TRBV2 and TRBJ1-4, is EPEVTQTPSHQVTQMGQEVILRCVPISNHLYFYWYRQILGQKVEFLVSFYNNEISEKSEIFDDQFSVERPDGSNFTLKIRSTKLEDSAMYFCASSPGLNEKLFFGSGTQLSVL.

V and J are TRBV24-1 and TRBJ2-3; a possible D gene is TRBD2 (6 bases). Trimming cost V 2 bases and J 13 bases, with 18 bases left between them. Germline V gene sequence: CDR1 KGHDR, CDR2 SFDVKD. This CDR3 comprises 14 residues. CDR3 in amino acids: CATSDWDFRPLKYF. As DNA, the CDR3 is TGTGCCACCAGTGATTGGGACTTCAGGCCCCTGAAGTATTTT.

The chain joins TRBV7-3 to TRBJ2-1, with 8 bases matching TRBD2. Trimming took 5 bases from V and 10 from J; bases not matched to a gene: 13. Germline V gives CDR1 SGHTA, CDR2 FQGTGA. The CDR3 covers 15 residues. The CDR3 region is CASSAGGGAKLEQFF. The CDR3 DNA sequence: TGTGCCAGCAGCGCGGGAGGCGGGGCGAAGTTGGAGCAGTTCTTC. Looking up the rest from reference TRBV7-3 and TRBJ2-1 gives the full variable domain: GAGVSQTPSNKVTEKGKYVELRCDPISGHTALYWYRQSLGQGPEFLIYFQGTGAADDSGLPNDRFFAVRPEGSVSTLKIQRTERGDSAVYLCASSAGGGAKLEQFFGPGTRLTVL.

The chain joins TRBV4-2 to TRBJ1-1; D is unclear. The CDR3 spans 14 residues. Per the germline V gene, CDR1 is LGHNA and CDR2 is YNFKEQ. The germline V and J ends were trimmed by 5 bases and 1 base, with 11 bases remaining between them. CDR3 loop: CASSKLTENTEAFF. The CDR3 DNA reads TGTGCCAGCAGCAAATTAACAGAGAACACTGAAGCTTTCTTT.

This clone was seen only once. This rearrangement joins TRBV15 to TRBJ1-4; D is unresolved. Germline CDR1 reads LNHNV; CDR2 reads YYDKDF (reference sequence). V lost 1 base to trimming and J lost 0 bases, with 3 bases between them. The CDR3 extends over 14 amino acids. In DNA, the CDR3 is TGTGCCACCAGCAGAGTAGCAACTAATGAAAAACTGTTTTTT. Amino acid sequence: CATSRVATNEKLFF.

V gene TRBV5-5 combines with J gene TRBJ2-1, with 9 bases lining up with TRBD1. V trimming: 7 bases; J trimming: 0 bases; junction bases outside the gene matches: 17. CDR3 size: 19 residues. CDR1 and CDR2 (germline): SGHKS, YYEKEE (reference sequence). CDR3 DNA sequence: TGTGCCAGCTCCAGCGGAGTTGGACAGGGGAGTAGCTCCTACAATGAGCAGTTCTTC. Translated: CASSSGVGQGSSSYNEQFF.

The chain joins TRBV2 to TRBJ2-3; 7 positions match TRBD2. Losses at the gene ends were 3 bases for V and 2 bases for J; bases not matched to a gene: 5. This CDR3 is built from 15 residues. CDR1 is SNHLY and CDR2 is FYNNEI in the germline V gene. The CDR3 is CASSEASGYTDTQYF. The CDR3 nucleotides are TGTGCCAGCAGTGAGGCTAGCGGATACACAGATACGCAGTATTTT.

In its sample, this clone was seen once. The chain combines TRBV6-6 with TRBJ2-1; D is tentatively TRBD1 or TRBD2 (5 bases each). V dropped 4 bases and J dropped 0 bases, with 13 bases sitting between them. CDR3 length: 16 amino acids. CDR1 MNHNY and CDR2 SVGAGI come from the germline V gene (reference sequence). CDR3 nucleotide sequence: TGTGCCAGCAGTTCCGGGACCCAAGGCTCCTACAATGAGCAGTTCTTC. Its translation is CASSSGTQGSYNEQFF.

V usage is TRBV5-4 and J usage is TRBJ1-1; D remains ambiguous. Germline CDR1 reads SGHNT; CDR2 reads YYREEE (reference sequence). This CDR3 comprises 15 residues. V lost 0 bases and J 6 bases, leaving 15 bases between the germline ends. As DNA, the CDR3 is TGTGCCAGCAGCTTGGATCCGGTCCTCGGGCCTGAAGCTTTCTTT. This encodes CASSLDPVLGPEAFF.

The chain couples TRBV9 to TRBJ2-3; D tentatively reads TRBD1 or TRBD2 (5 bases each). Germline assignment: CDR1 SGDLS and CDR2 YYNGEE. Trimming removed 4 bases at V and 2 bases at J, with 23 bases between. CDR3 length: 18 amino acids. Here the CDR3 reads CASSWSPGSQVNTDTQYF. CDR3 DNA sequence: TGTGCCAGCAGCTGGAGTCCAGGGAGCCAAGTCAACACAGATACGCAGTATTTT.

The V gene is TRBV29-1, the J gene TRBJ1-1; 8 bases match TRBD1. Germline CDR1 and CDR2: SQVTM and ANQGSEA. The CDR3 runs 12 residues. Trimming removed 6 bases from V and 4 bases from J; junction bases left unmatched: 4. The CDR3 region is CSVDRGGTEAFF. CDR3 DNA: TGCAGCGTCGACAGGGGCGGCACTGAAGCTTTCTTT.

This chain links TRBV5-6 with TRBJ1-6; perhaps TRBD1 as D (6 bases). CDR1 and CDR2 from the germline V gene are SGHDT and YYEEEE. The CDR3 sequence is 15 residues long. The ends were cut back, 3 bases at V and 4 bases at J, with 11 bases in the middle. The CDR3 DNA reads as TGTGCCAGCAGCTCAGGGGACCGGTATAATTCACCCCTCCACTTT. It specifies CASSSGDRYNSPLHF.

The gene calls are TRBV19 and TRBJ2-2; D is uncertain. This CDR3 is 12 amino acids long. CDR1 and CDR2 (germline): LNHDA, SQIVND (reference sequence). With 5 bases removed from V and 10 bases from J, the gap between germline ends came to 11 bases. The CDR3 DNA follows: TGTGCCAGTAGTTACCTAGGAGTGGAGCTGTTTTTT. This gives the protein CASSYLGVELFF. The whole variable domain, filled in from reference TRBV19 and TRBJ2-2, reads DGGITQSPKYLFRKEGQNVTLSCEQNLNHDAMYWYRQDPGQGLRLIYYSQIVNDFQKGDIAEGYSVSREKKESFPLTVTSAQKNPTAFYLCASSYLGVELFFGEGSRLTVL.

The chain couples TRBV4-1 to TRBJ1-6, with D possibly being TRBD1 (5 bases). CDR3 length: 16 amino acids. The germline CDR1 and CDR2 sequences are MGHRA and YSYEKL. V lost 1 base and J lost 8, with 15 bases in between. CDR3 sequence: CASSQGGTEYYSPLHF. CDR3 bases: TGCGCCAGCAGCCAAGGTGGGACGGAATACTATTCACCCCTCCACTTT.

The chain uses TRBV11-2 and TRBJ1-2; D is unresolved. Trimming shortened V by 1 base and J by 5 bases, and 5 bases separated the two germline ends. Germline V gives CDR1 SGHAT, CDR2 FQNNGV. CDR3 size: 12 residues. The CDR3 spells CASSLGSYGYTF. The CDR3 DNA is TGTGCCAGCAGCTTAGGTAGTTATGGCTACACCTTC. Full variable domain (outside the CDR3, taken from reference TRBV11-2 and TRBJ1-2): EAGVAQSPRYKIIEKRQSVAFWCNPISGHATLYWYQQILGQGPKLLIQFQNNGVVDDSQLPKDRFSAERLKGVDSTLKIQPAKLEDSAVYLCASSLGSYGYTFGSGTRLTVV.

This chain joins TRBV24-1 and TRBJ2-2; 10 positions match TRBD2. CDR3 size: 16 residues. Germline V gives CDR1 KGHDR, CDR2 SFDVKD. V dropped 0 bases and J dropped 4; count of bases not matched to a gene: 1. The CDR3 protein is CATSDLRTSGTGELFF. CDR3 nucleotide sequence: TGTGCCACCAGTGATTTGAGGACTAGCGGCACCGGGGAGCTGTTTTTT.

CDR3 coding DNA: TGTGCCAGCAGCTTAGTAGTAGGCAGTCCCCAAGAGACCCAGTACTTC. Its translation: CASSLVVGSPQETQYF. The chain employs TRBV7-2 and TRBJ2-5; no firm D call. V was clipped by 1 base and J by 1 base, with 13 bases between them. Looked up from germline, CDR1 is SGHTA and CDR2 is FQGNSA. There are 16 residues in the CDR3.

The V call is TRBV6-6, the J call TRBJ1-1; 11 bases map to TRBD1. The V segment lost 7 bases and the J segment 5 bases; nucleotides outside the gene matches: 6. CDR3 length equals 14 residues. The germline V gene encodes CDR1 MNHNY and CDR2 SVGAGI (reference sequence). The CDR3 DNA follows: TGTGCCAGCACCCGGGACAGGGGGTCTACTGAAGCTTTCTTT. Amino acid sequence: CASTRDRGSTEAFF.

Note on this clone: The sample holds other DNA sequences that translate to the same CDR3. This chain uses TRBV10-3 with TRBJ1-5; no firm D call. In germline, CDR1 is ENHRY, CDR2 SYGVKD. This CDR3 has 13 amino acids. V shed 0 bases and J shed 5 bases, with 5 bases lying between them. CDR3 residues: CAISESGYQPQHF. The CDR3, as DNA: TGTGCCATCAGTGAGTCAGGGTATCAGCCCCAGCATTTT.

As for this clone: Other DNA sequences in this specimen translate into the identical CDR3. J is TRBJ1-3 and V is TRBV7-9, with 8 positions matching TRBD1. Germline CDR1 and CDR2: SEHNR and FQNEAQ (reference sequence). The CDR3 sequence is 14 residues long. Losses at the gene ends were 5 bases for V and 2 bases for J; bases not matched to a gene: 2. CDR3 in DNA: TGTGCCAGCAGCCTACAGGGGGCTGGAAACACCATATATTTT. This codes for CASSLQGAGNTIYF.

Notes on this clone: A junction end diverges from the germline sequence, so it may reflect a read error. V usage is TRBV28 and J usage is TRBJ2-3; D may be TRBD2 (5 bases). The CDR3 extends over 15 amino acids. CDR1 is MDHEN and CDR2 is SYDVKM in the germline V gene. CDR3 residues: CACSLPISGADTQYF. The CDR3 bases are TGTGCCTGCAGTTTACCGATCAGCGGCGCAGATACGCAGTATTTT.

The V and J genes are TRBV3-1 (or the pseudogene TRBV3-2) and TRBJ2-5; D not resolved. CDR1 and CDR2 (germline): LGHDT, YNNKEL (reference sequence). Trimming shortened V by 1 base and J by 2 bases, and 5 bases separated the two germline ends. This CDR3 comprises 13 residues. The CDR3 region is CASSQASQETQYF. DNA for the CDR3: TGTGCCAGCAGCCAAGCGTCGCAAGAGACCCAGTACTTC.

The gene calls are TRBV2 and TRBJ2-1, with 12 bases aligning to TRBD1. The germline gives CDR1 SNHLY, CDR2 FYNNEI. The CDR3 covers 14 residues. V trimming: 3 bases; J trimming: 8 bases; junction bases outside the gene matches: 2. The CDR3 nucleotides read TGTGCCAGCAGTGAGGGGACAGGGGGCCATGAGCAGTTCTTC. Its translation: CASSEGTGGHEQFF. The full variable domain, its missing parts supplied by reference TRBV2 and TRBJ2-1, is EPEVTQTPSHQVTQMGQEVILRCVPISNHLYFYWYRQILGQKVEFLVSFYNNEISEKSEIFDDQFSVERPDGSNFTLKIRSTKLEDSAMYFCASSEGTGGHEQFFGPGTRLTVL.

Comments on this clone: A read error may account for a junction end that differs from germline. This sequence joins TRBV29-1 and TRBJ2-7, with 8 positions matching TRBD1. This CDR3 spans 13 amino acids. CDR1 and CDR2 (germline): SQVTM, ANQGSEA. CDR3 sequence reads: CSVDEGQGIPYDF. The CDR3 nucleotides read TGCAGCGTTGATGAAGGACAGGGAATCCCCTACGACTTC.

The rearrangement joins TRBV6-5 to TRBJ1-2, with 7 bases that match TRBD1. Germline V gives CDR1 MNHEY, CDR2 SVGAGI. The trim removed 4 bases at V and 8 bases at J, leaving 7 bases unmatched. The CDR3 loop spans 13 amino acids. The CDR3 region is CASSSSGGRGYTF. CDR3 DNA sequence: TGTGCCAGCAGTTCCTCAGGGGGAAGGGGCTACACCTTC.

This chain links TRBV2 with TRBJ2-3, with D unresolved. V shed 4 bases and J shed 0 bases, with 11 bases lying between them. The CDR3 covers 15 residues. Germline V lookup: CDR1 SNHLY, CDR2 FYNNEI. For the CDR3, the DNA is TGTGCCAGCAGTGTGGGAACGTCTAGCACAGATACGCAGTATTTT. Translated: CASSVGTSSTDTQYF.